The text below deals with one T cell receptor (beta chain). Its antigen is as yet unknown. This sample is part of a study of T cell responses to AZD1222 COVID-19 vaccine. Findings and limits, study-wide: CD4 TCRs linked to vaccination spanned spike, dominating at 160-218 and 743-854.

Clones were sequenced by immunoSEQ multiplex PCR, and TCRdb holds only the in-frame ones, with some missing. This table has 110,000 to 150,000 clones, 85% to 95% appearing once. CDR3 length equals 15 residues. The junction had 7 bases not matched to a gene; V was cut back by 4 bases and J by 4 bases. The germline gives CDR1 SGDLS, CDR2 YYNGEE. This sequence joins TRBV9 and TRBJ2-3, with 9 bases fitting TRBD2. This sequence was found in an adult who had recovered from COVID-19. The material sequenced was peripheral blood, taken after recovery from COVID-19. The CDR3 nucleotides read TGTGCCAGCAGCCCTGGGGGACTAGCCGCAGATACGCAGTATTTT. Protein sequence: CASSPGGLAADTQYF. The full variable domain, with the rest looked up from reference TRBV9 and TRBJ2-3, is DSGVTQTPKHLITATGQRVTLRCSPRSGDLSVYWYQQSLDQGLQFLIQYYNGEERAKGNILERFSAQQFPDLHSELNLSSLELGDSALYFCASSPGGLAADTQYFGPGTRLTVL.